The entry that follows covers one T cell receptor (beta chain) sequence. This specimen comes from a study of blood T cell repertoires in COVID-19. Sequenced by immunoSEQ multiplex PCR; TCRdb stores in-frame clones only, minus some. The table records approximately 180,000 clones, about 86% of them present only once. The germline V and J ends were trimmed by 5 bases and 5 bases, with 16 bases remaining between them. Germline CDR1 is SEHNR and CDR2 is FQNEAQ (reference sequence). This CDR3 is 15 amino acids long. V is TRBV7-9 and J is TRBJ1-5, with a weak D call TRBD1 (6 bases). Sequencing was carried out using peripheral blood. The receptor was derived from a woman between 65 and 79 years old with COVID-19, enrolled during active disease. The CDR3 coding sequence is TGTGCCAGCAGCCACCGGACAGTTCTTCATCAGCCCCAGCATTTT. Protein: CASSHRTVLHQPQHF.